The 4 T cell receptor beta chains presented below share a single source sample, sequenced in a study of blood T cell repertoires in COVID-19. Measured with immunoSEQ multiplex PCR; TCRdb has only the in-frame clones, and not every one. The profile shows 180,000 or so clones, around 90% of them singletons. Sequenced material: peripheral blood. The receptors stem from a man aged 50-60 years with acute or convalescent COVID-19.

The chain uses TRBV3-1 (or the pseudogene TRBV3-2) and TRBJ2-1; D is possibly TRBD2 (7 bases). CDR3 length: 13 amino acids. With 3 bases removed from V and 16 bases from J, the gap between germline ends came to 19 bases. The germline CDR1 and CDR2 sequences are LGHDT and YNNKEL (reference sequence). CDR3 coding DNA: TGTGCCAGCAGCCAGGGGGGCAGGGAGGGCTCCTTCTTC. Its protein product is CASSQGGREGSFF.

CDR3 DNA sequence: TGTGCCAGCTCACCACTTCAGGGATTGCTTTCATCTACGGAGACCCAGTACTTC. This translates into CASSPLQGLLSSTETQYF. The chain joins TRBV18 to TRBJ2-5; D perhaps matches TRBD1 (5 bases). Trimming stripped 1 base from V and 5 bases from J, with 23 bases between. The CDR3 covers 18 residues. Germline V CDR1 and CDR2: KGHSH, LQKENI.

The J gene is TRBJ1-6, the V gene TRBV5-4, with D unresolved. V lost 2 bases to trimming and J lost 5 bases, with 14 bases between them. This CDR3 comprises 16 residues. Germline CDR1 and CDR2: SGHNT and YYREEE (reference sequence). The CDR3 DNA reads TGTGCCAGCAGCTTTTATTTGAACAGAGATAATTCACCCCTCCACTTT. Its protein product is CASSFYLNRDNSPLHF.

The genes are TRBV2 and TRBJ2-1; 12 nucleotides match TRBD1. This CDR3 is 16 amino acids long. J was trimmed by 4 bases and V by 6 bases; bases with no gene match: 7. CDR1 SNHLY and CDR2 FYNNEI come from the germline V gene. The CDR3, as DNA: TGTGCCAGCAGCGGGACAGGGGGCGTTCTGTACAATGAGCAGTTCTTC. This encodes CASSGTGGVLYNEQFF.